Given below is one T cell receptor (beta chain) in context. This entry comes from a study of T-cell reconstitution after alpha-beta-depleted transplantation in children. Germline V gene lookup returns CDR1 LGHNA and CDR2 YSLEER. Trimming pared 4 bases from V and 7 bases from J, leaving 16 bases between. The CDR3 has 15 residues. For TCRbeta, the library was prepared with unique molecular identifiers. TCRdb called the PCR reads again in MiXCR, with one record for every CDR3 protein. The sample lists about 500,000 distinct CDR3 sequences, 32% occurring once. The chain links TRBV4-3 to TRBJ2-2, with D perhaps TRBD1 (5 bases). This TCR was sampled from a human donor who donated a stem cell graft to a child with aplastic anemia. Source: PBMCs from the stem cell graft donor, taken from the stem cell graft. The CDR3 DNA reads TGCGCCAGCAGCCCAGAGGCAGGGTACGGCGGGGAGCTGTTTTTT. Translation: CASSPEAGYGGELFF.